This is a list of T cell receptor beta chains from one sample in a study of cytomegalovirus exposure and HLA in healthy donors. Measured with immunoSEQ multiplex PCR; TCRdb has only the in-frame clones, and not every one. The table shows more than 100,000 clones, with approximately 78% occurring only once. Sequences were obtained from PBMCs. The receptors shown here come from a woman between 50 and 59 years old in good health and CMV-seropositive. CDR3s include the opening cysteine and the closing phenylalanine or tryptophan. Each record gives: V gene, D gene, J gene, clone size, CDR3 DNA, CDR3 protein. D genes are given only for firm matches. The size field is filled for only some rows; it gives once, few, many or a size class.

v_call: TRBV27
d_call: .
j_call: TRBJ1-2
clone_size: .
cdr3_nt: TGTGCCAGCAGTTTAGGGGGCGCTGACTATGGCTACACCTTC
cdr3_aa: CASSLGGADYGYTF

v_call: TRBV5-1
d_call: TRBD1
j_call: TRBJ1-1
clone_size: .
cdr3_nt: TGCGCCAGCAAGGGACAGGACAGTTCGAACACTGAAGCTTTCTTT
cdr3_aa: CASKGQDSSNTEAFF

v_call: TRBV10-2
d_call: TRBD2
j_call: TRBJ2-1
clone_size: .
cdr3_nt: TGCGCCAGCAGCGGACTAGCGGGAGTGTCAAATGAGCAGTTCTTC
cdr3_aa: CASSGLAGVSNEQFF

v_call: TRBV29-1
d_call: TRBD2
j_call: TRBJ2-1
clone_size: .
cdr3_nt: TGCAGCGTTGAAGGCCTAGCGGGAGGGCCTTCCTACAATGAGCAGTTCTTC
cdr3_aa: CSVEGLAGGPSYNEQFF

v_call: TRBV6-5
d_call: TRBD1
j_call: TRBJ1-4
clone_size: .
cdr3_nt: TGTGCCAGCAGTTGGAGGGGGCGAATTAATGAAAAACTGTTTTTT
cdr3_aa: CASSWRGRINEKLFF

v_call: TRBV28
d_call: .
j_call: TRBJ2-7
clone_size: .
cdr3_nt: TGTGCCAGCAGTTTATCTTGGGGGGGACAACGGGGGCGAGACGAGCAGTACTTC
cdr3_aa: CASSLSWGGQRGRDEQYF

v_call: TRBV29-1
d_call: .
j_call: TRBJ1-2
clone_size: .
cdr3_nt: TGCAGCGTTGAAGATCTTGGGTTTTCGGGGGGCTACACCTTC
cdr3_aa: CSVEDLGFSGGYTF

v_call: TRBV7-6
d_call: .
j_call: TRBJ2-7
clone_size: .
cdr3_nt: TGTGCCAGCAGCTTAGCAGGGGGAGCAAACTACGAGCAGTACTTC
cdr3_aa: CASSLAGGANYEQYF

v_call: TRBV30
d_call: .
j_call: TRBJ1-6
clone_size: .
cdr3_nt: TGTGCCTGGAGTGCACAGGGAAATTCACCCCTCCACTTT
cdr3_aa: CAWSAQGNSPLHF

v_call: TRBV18
d_call: .
j_call: TRBJ2-1
clone_size: .
cdr3_nt: TGTGCCAGCTCACCGGTCCAGGGCGGAGCCTACAATGAGCAGTTCTTC
cdr3_aa: CASSPVQGGAYNEQFF

v_call: TRBV28
d_call: TRBD1
j_call: TRBJ2-7
clone_size: once
cdr3_nt: TGTGCCAGCAGTTTACGCGGACAGGTATACGAGCAGTACTTC
cdr3_aa: CASSLRGQVYEQYF

v_call: TRBV7-8
d_call: TRBD2
j_call: TRBJ2-7
clone_size: .
cdr3_nt: TGTGCCAGCACGGGACTAGCGGGAATCTTCGAGCAGTACTTC
cdr3_aa: CASTGLAGIFEQYF

v_call: TRBV11-3
d_call: .
j_call: TRBJ2-3
clone_size: .
cdr3_nt: TGTGCCAGCAGCCCCCACAGGGAAGATACGCAGTATTTT
cdr3_aa: CASSPHREDTQYF